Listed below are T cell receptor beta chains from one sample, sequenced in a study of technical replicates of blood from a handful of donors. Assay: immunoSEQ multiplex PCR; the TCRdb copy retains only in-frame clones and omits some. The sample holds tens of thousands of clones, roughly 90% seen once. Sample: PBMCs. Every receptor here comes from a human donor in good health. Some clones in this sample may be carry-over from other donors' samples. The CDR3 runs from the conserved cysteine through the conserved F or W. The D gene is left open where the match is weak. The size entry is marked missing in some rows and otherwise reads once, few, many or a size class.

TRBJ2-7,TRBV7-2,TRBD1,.,TGTGCCAGCAGCTTATTTCCCAGGGGGAGTTCCTACGAGCAGTACTTC,CASSLFPRGSSYEQYF
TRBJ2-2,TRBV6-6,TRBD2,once,TGTGCCAGCAGCCTATCTAGCGGGGGGTACACCGGGGAGCTGTTTTTT,CASSLSSGGYTGELFF
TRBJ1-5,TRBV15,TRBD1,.,TGTGCCACCAGCAGTGACAGGGTTGGCAATCAGCCCCAGCATTTT,CATSSDRVGNQPQHF
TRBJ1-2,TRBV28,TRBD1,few,TGTGCCAGCACCCCTGGGGACAGAACGTATGGCTACACCTTC,CASTPGDRTYGYTF
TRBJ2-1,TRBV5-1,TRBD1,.,TGCGCCAGCAGCTCAACGGACAGGCTCAATGAGCAGTTCTTC,CASSSTDRLNEQFF
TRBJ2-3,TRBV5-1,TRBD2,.,TGCGCCAGCAGCCTTAGCGGGGGGGCCGGGACAGATACGCAGTATTTT,CASSLSGGAGTDTQYF
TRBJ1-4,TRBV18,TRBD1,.,TGTGCCAGCTCACTGCCGGGACAGCCTAATGAAAAACTGTTTTTT,CASSLPGQPNEKLFF
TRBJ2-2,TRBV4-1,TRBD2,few,TGCGCCAGCAGCCCTCGACCGGGACTAGCGATGGACACCGGGGAGCTGTTTTTT,CASSPRPGLAMDTGELFF
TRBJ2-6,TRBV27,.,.,TGTGCCAGCGGGGGGACTGAGGTTGGGGCCAACGTCCTGACTTTC,CASGGTEVGANVLTF
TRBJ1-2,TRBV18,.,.,TGTGCCAGCTCACAACAGGGATATGGCTACACCTTC,CASSQQGYGYTF
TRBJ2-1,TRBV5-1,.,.,TGCGCCAGCAGCGCGGCAGACAATGAGCAGTTCTTC,CASSAADNEQFF
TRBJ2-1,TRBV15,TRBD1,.,TGTGCCACCAGCAGAGGGACAGGGGACAATGAGCAGTTCTTC,CATSRGTGDNEQFF
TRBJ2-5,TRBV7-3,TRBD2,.,TGTGCCAGCAGCTTAAGTGGGGGACTAGCAGAGACCCAGTACTTC,CASSLSGGLAETQYF
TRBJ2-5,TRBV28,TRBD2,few,TGTGCCAGCAGTTTATGGACTAGCGGGATGGTCCAAGAGACCCAGTACTTC,CASSLWTSGMVQETQYF
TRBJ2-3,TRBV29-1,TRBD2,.,TGCAGCACAAGGACTAGCGGGACGGAGAGGGATACGCAGTATTTT,CSTRTSGTERDTQYF
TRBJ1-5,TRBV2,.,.,TGTGCCAGCAGTGATTCGGTCAGCAATCAGCCCCAGCATTTT,CASSDSVSNQPQHF
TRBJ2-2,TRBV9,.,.,TGTGCCAGCAGCGTAGGCCGAACTACCGGGGAGCTGTTTTTT,CASSVGRTTGELFF
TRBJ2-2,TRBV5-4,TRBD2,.,TGTGCCAGCAGCTCCCTAGCGGGAGGGCCCCTAACCGGGGAGCTGTTTTTT,CASSSLAGGPLTGELFF
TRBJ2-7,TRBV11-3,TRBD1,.,TGTGCCAGCAGCCGTCGACAGGGGTACGAGCAGTACTTC,CASSRRQGYEQYF
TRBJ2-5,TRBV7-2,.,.,TGTGCCAGCAGCCTCCCTGGGCTGACCCAGTACTTC,CASSLPGLTQYF
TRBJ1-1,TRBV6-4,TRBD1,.,TGTGCCAGCAGGACAGGGGGCTTGAACACTGAAGCTTTCTTT,CASRTGGLNTEAFF
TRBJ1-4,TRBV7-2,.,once,TGTGCCAGCAGCTTAGCGACCCTTATAGAGGGAGGAGAAAAACTGTTTTTT,CASSLATLIEGGEKLFF
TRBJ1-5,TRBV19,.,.,TGTGCCAGTAGTATAGCCCGAGCGGGGGTGGGTCAGCCCCAGCATTTT,CASSIARAGVGQPQHF
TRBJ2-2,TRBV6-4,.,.,TGTGCCAGCAGTACCAGGGGTGGCGGGGAGCTGTTTTTT,CASSTRGGGELFF
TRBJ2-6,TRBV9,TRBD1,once,TGTGCCAGCAGCGTAGTGGCGACAGGGGGGTCTGGGGCCAACGTCCTGACTTTC,CASSVVATGGSGANVLTF
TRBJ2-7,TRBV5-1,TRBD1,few,TGCGCCAGCAGCTCCTCAATCCGGACAGGGGAGGGCGAGCAGTACTTC,CASSSSIRTGEGEQYF
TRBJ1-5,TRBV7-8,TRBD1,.,TGTGCCAGCAGCTTGTGGACAGGGGATTTCAGCAATCAGCCCCAGCATTTT,CASSLWTGDFSNQPQHF
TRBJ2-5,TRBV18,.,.,TGTGCCAGCTCGTACGACGGAGGCGGGGAGACCCAGTACTTC,CASSYDGGGETQYF
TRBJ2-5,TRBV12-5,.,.,TGTGCTAGTGGCTGGACAGACCGCCAAGAGACCCAGTACTTC,CASGWTDRQETQYF
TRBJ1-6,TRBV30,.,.,TGTGCCTGGAGTGTACCCCAGGGCGTGACACCCCTCCACTTT,CAWSVPQGVTPLHF
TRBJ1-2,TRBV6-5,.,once,TGTGCCAGCAGTTACCAATCTGTGGCCGGCTACACCTTC,CASSYQSVAGYTF
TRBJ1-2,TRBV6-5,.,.,TGTGCCAGCACCAGTTTGGGGCTCGGCTACACCTTC,CASTSLGLGYTF
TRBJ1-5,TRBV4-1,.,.,TGCGCCAGCAGCCTACACCTGGGCAGGGCACCTGACAATCAGCCCCAGCATTTT,CASSLHLGRAPDNQPQHF